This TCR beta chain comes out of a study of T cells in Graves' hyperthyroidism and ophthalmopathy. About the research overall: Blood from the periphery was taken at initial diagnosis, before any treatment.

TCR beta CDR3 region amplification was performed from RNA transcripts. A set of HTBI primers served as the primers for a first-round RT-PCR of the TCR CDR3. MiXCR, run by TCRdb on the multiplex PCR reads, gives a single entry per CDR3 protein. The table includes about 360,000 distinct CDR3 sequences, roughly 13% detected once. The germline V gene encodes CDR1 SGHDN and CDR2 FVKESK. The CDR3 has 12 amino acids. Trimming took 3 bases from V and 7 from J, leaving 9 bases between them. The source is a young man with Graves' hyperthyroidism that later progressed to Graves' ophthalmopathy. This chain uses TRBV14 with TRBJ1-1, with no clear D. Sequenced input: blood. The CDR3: CASSQTRSEAFF. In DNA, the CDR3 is TGTGCCAGCAGCCAGACCCGTAGTGAAGCTTTCTTT.